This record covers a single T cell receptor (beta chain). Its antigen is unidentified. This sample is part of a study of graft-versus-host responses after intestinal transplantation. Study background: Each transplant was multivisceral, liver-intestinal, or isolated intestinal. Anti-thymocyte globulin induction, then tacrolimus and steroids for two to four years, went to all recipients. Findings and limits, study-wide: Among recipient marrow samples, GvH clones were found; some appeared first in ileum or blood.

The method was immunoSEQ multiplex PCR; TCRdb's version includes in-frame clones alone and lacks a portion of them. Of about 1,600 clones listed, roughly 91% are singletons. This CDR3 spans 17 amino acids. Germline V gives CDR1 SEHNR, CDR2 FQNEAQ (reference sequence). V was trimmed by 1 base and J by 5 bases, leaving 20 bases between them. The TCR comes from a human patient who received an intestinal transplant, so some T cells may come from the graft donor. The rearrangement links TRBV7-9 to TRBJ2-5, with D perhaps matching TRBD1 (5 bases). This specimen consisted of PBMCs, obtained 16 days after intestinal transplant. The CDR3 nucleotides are TGTGCCAGCAGCTTAGATACCTTGCGCGTGGGGCGGGAGACCCAGTACTTC. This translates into CASSLDTLRVGRETQYF.